This TCR beta chain derives from a study of metastatic and nonmetastatic thyroid tumors. Across the study: Repertoire data that came from the blood and tumor or nodule tissue of malignant and benign thyroid patients were compared. General study points: TCR beta diversity was reportedly significantly higher in malignant thyroid tumors than benign nodules, in blood and tumor.

Per the original methods: The study built a papillary thyroid cancer distant-metastasis classifier from CDR3 differences across clinicopathological groups. TCRdb recomputed clones from the PCR reads via MiXCR. These V and J calls are TCRdb output, not the study's own analysis. This table holds under 45,000 clones, around 17% found once. This clone was detected many times. Its antigen is currently unknown. No treatment had been given to any patient before thyroid surgery. The sample consisted of tumor tissue. This receptor was identified in a female donor with papillary thyroid cancer or a benign thyroid nodule (not recorded which). Some clones in this sample may be carry-over from other donors' samples.

The CDR3 DNA reads as TGTGCCAGCAACCATCTCGGACAGGGTTTCATCGGGGAGCTGTTTTTT. Protein product: CASNHLGQGFIGELFF. V usage is TRBV28 and J usage is TRBJ2-2; 8 nucleotides line up with TRBD1. The CDR3 has 16 residues. The V segment lost 7 bases and the J segment 7 bases; nucleotides outside the gene matches: 14. Germline CDR1 and CDR2: MDHEN and SYDVKM.